The next 6 T cell receptor beta chains were all read from a single sample in a study of cytomegalovirus exposure and HLA in healthy donors. The repertoire was sequenced with immunoSEQ multiplex PCR; TCRdb's copy has only in-frame clones and lacks some. The sample records 76,000 or so clones, around 94% being singletons. Sequenced material: PBMCs. The receptors stem from a woman between 18 and 30 years old in good health and CMV-seropositive.

The chain carries TRBV7-9 and TRBJ2-5; D gene ambiguous. Germline loops: CDR1 SEHNR, CDR2 FQNEAQ (reference sequence). The CDR3 length is 13 residues. V was shortened by 5 bases and J by 1 base, with 8 bases between the two germline ends. Here the CDR3 reads CASSTIGQETQYF. CDR3 sequence (DNA): TGTGCCAGCAGCACAATTGGCCAAGAGACCCAGTACTTC.

The V gene is TRBV7-3, the J gene TRBJ2-3, with 7 bases that match TRBD2. This CDR3 is 15 amino acids long. Germline loops: CDR1 SGHTA, CDR2 FQGTGA. Trimming at V came to 1 base and at J to 2 bases, leaving 3 bases not matched to a gene. The DNA for the CDR3 is TGTGCCAGCAGCTTAAGAGCGGGGTACACAGATACGCAGTATTTT. It specifies CASSLRAGYTDTQYF.

The gene calls are TRBV5-1 and TRBJ2-7; 9 bases match TRBD1. J gave up 1 base and V 3 bases, and 8 bases lay outside the gene matches. In germline, CDR1 is SGHRS, CDR2 YFSETQ. This CDR3 spans 16 amino acids. CDR3 nucleotide sequence: TGCGCCAGCAGCTCTACCGGGACAGGGTATTCCTACGAGCAGTACTTC. It yields the protein CASSSTGTGYSYEQYF. Together with reference TRBV5-1 and TRBJ2-7, the CDR3 gives the full variable domain: KAGVTQTPRYLIKTRGQQVTLSCSPISGHRSVSWYQQTPGQGLQFLFEYFSETQRNKGNFPGRFSGRQFSNSRSEMNVSTLELGDSALYLCASSSTGTGYSYEQYFGPGTRLTVT.

This clone has only a few counts. This specimen includes other DNA sequences encoding the same CDR3. The V gene is TRBV25-1, the J gene TRBJ2-7, with 13 bases lining up with TRBD2. Trimming took 1 base from V and 2 from J; bases not matched to a gene: 5. The length of the CDR3 is 17 residues. Germline V gene data show CDR1 as MGHDK and CDR2 as SYGVNS. The CDR3 is CASSESGLAGHTYEQYF. DNA for the CDR3: TGTGCCAGCAGTGAATCGGGACTAGCGGGACATACCTACGAGCAGTACTTC.

This clone came up once. The V call is TRBV4-3, the J call TRBJ2-3; 9 nucleotides align to TRBD2. Germline loops: CDR1 LGHNA, CDR2 YSLEER. CDR3 length: 16 residues. The V gene end was trimmed by 0 bases and the J gene end by 3 bases; junction bases not matched to a gene: 4. Here the CDR3 reads CASSQDSSGRTDTQYF. The CDR3 bases are TGCGCCAGCAGCCAAGATAGTAGCGGGAGAACAGATACGCAGTATTTT.

This clone appeared once. CDR3 coding DNA: TGCGCCAGCAGCCACATTAGTCCCGGAGATACGCAGTATTTT. It specifies CASSHISPGDTQYF. V usage is TRBV4-1 and J usage is TRBJ2-3; D gene unclear. CDR3 length: 14 amino acids. The germline V and J ends were trimmed by 3 bases and 5 bases, with 12 bases remaining between them. The germline V gene has CDR1 MGHRA and CDR2 YSYEKL.